Following are 24 T cell receptor beta chains from one sample sequenced in a study of T cell changes during pregnancy in multiple sclerosis. Using immunoSEQ multiplex PCR, the repertoire was profiled, and TCRdb retains in-frame clones only, with some absent. This repertoire shows more than 40,000 clones, 89% found once; its top ten account for under 0.7%. The starting material was CD4+ T cells from peripheral blood mononuclear cells, obtained in the first trimester of pregnancy. Source of these receptors: a female donor with multiple sclerosis, enrolled in a pregnancy study.

This chain connects TRBV25-1 to TRBJ2-1, with D tentatively TRBD2 (6 bases). V lost 8 bases, J lost 4 bases, and 6 bases lay in between. In germline, CDR1 is MGHDK, CDR2 SYGVNS. This CDR3 contains 11 residues. The CDR3 sequence: CASRGYNEQFF. CDR3 DNA sequence: TGTGCCAGCCGGGGGTACAATGAGCAGTTCTTC.

The chain couples TRBV5-1 to TRBJ2-3, with a possible D match to TRBD1 (5 bases). The CDR3 covers 16 residues. Germline CDR1 SGHRS, CDR2 YFSETQ. The V end lost 5 bases, the J end lost 1 base, and 17 bases lay between the germline ends. The CDR3, as DNA: TGCGCCAGCAGAGTAGGGGCCATCACGGGCACAGATACGCAGTATTTT. It encodes CASRVGAITGTDTQYF.

The gene calls are TRBV6-5 and TRBJ2-2, with 9 positions matching TRBD2. The CDR3 consists of 16 residues. V gave up 2 bases and J gave up 5 bases; unmatched junction bases: 6. The germline gives CDR1 MNHEY, CDR2 SVGAGI. For the CDR3, the DNA is TGTGCCAGCAGTTACGGTATTAGCGGGAGAACCGGGGAGCTGTTTTTT. It codes for CASSYGISGRTGELFF.

A single count supports this clone. The rearrangement joins TRBV9 to TRBJ2-3; the match to TRBD2 covers 11 bases. This CDR3 has 16 amino acids. The junction had 6 bases not matched to a gene; V was cut back by 0 bases and J by 6 bases. From germline, CDR1 is SGDLS and CDR2 YYNGEE. The CDR3 protein is CASSVALLAGDDTQYF. The CDR3 nucleotides read TGTGCCAGCAGCGTAGCTCTACTAGCGGGAGATGATACGCAGTATTTT.

CDR3 sequence reads: CASSPSPGLAGDEQYF. The CDR3 DNA follows: TGCGCCAGCAGCCCTTCCCCGGGACTAGCGGGAGACGAGCAGTACTTC. The chain couples TRBV4-1 to TRBJ2-7; 14 bases agree with TRBD2. With 4 bases clipped from V and 5 bases from J, the junction kept 7 bases outside the gene matches. This CDR3 spans 16 amino acids. In germline, CDR1 is MGHRA, CDR2 YSYEKL.

The chain joins TRBV9 to TRBJ2-1; 7 bases match TRBD2. CDR3 length: 15 amino acids. Losses at the gene ends were 4 bases for V and 1 base for J; bases not matched to a gene: 5. Germline-derived CDR1 and CDR2 are SGDLS and YYNGEE. The CDR3 DNA reads as TGTGCCAGCAGCCCCATAGCGGGTTCCTACAATGAGCAGTTCTTC. It yields the protein CASSPIAGSYNEQFF.

The V call is TRBV7-2, the J call TRBJ1-1; no clear D. Per the germline V gene, CDR1 is SGHTA and CDR2 is FQGNSA. The V and J ends lost 0 bases and 0 bases respectively, with 8 bases between them. This CDR3 contains 15 residues. CDR3 nucleotides: TGTGCCAGCAGCTTAGCGGAGACGGTGAACACTGAAGCTTTCTTT. Protein product: CASSLAETVNTEAFF.

The rearrangement links TRBV7-2 to TRBJ2-1; D uncertain. V shed 2 bases and J shed 3 bases, with 8 bases lying between them. Germline V gene sequence: CDR1 SGHTA, CDR2 FQGNSA. This CDR3 is 14 amino acids long. The DNA for the CDR3 is TGTGCCAGCAGCTTAAGGTCTAGCTACAATGAGCAGTTCTTC. This translates into CASSLRSSYNEQFF.

V is TRBV6-5 and J is TRBJ1-1; 8 bases line up with TRBD1. CDR1 and CDR2 (germline): MNHEY, SVGAGI. There are 14 residues in the CDR3. After removal of 6 bases from V and 2 bases from J, the junction contained 5 bases not matched to a gene. CDR3 protein: CASRGTGLNTEAFF. The DNA for the CDR3 is TGTGCCAGCAGGGGGACAGGCCTTAACACTGAAGCTTTCTTT.

The chain is built from TRBV28 and TRBJ2-7; 10 positions agree with TRBD1. The J segment lost 6 bases and the V segment lost 3 bases, leaving 8 bases of the junction unmatched. The CDR3 length is 15 residues. The germline gives CDR1 MDHEN, CDR2 SYDVKM. DNA of the CDR3: TGTGCCAGCAGTTTCCGGGACAGGGGAATTGGCGAGCAGTACTTC. This codes for CASSFRDRGIGEQYF.

The rearrangement links TRBV28 to TRBJ1-1; possibly TRBD1 for D (5 bases). Germline V gene lookup returns CDR1 MDHEN and CDR2 SYDVKM. The CDR3 covers 15 residues. Trimming took off 4 bases at V and 5 bases at J, with 17 bases between the two ends. The CDR3 DNA is TGTGCCAGCAGTTGGGGAGGTTTGGGGGTTACTGAAGCTTTCTTT. Protein product: CASSWGGLGVTEAFF. Filled out from reference TRBV28 and TRBJ1-1, the complete variable domain reads DVKVTQSSRYLVKRTGEKVFLECVQDMDHENMFWYRQDPGLGLRLIYFSYDVKMKEKGDIPEGYSVSREKKERFSLILESASTNQTSMYLCASSWGGLGVTEAFFGQGTRLTVV.

The chain carries TRBV5-4 and TRBJ2-5; D is ambiguous. Deletions cut 0 bases from V and 5 bases from J, with 14 bases between. The length of the CDR3 is 15 residues. The germline V gene encodes CDR1 SGHNT and CDR2 YYREEE (reference sequence). As DNA, the CDR3 is TGTGCCAGCAGCTTGGGCAGTCACCCCATTGAGACCCAGTACTTC. This gives the protein CASSLGSHPIETQYF.

This chain joins TRBV11-3 and TRBJ2-5, with no clear D. CDR1 and CDR2 from the germline V gene are SGHNT and YENEEA. This CDR3 spans 17 amino acids. V gave up 3 bases and J gave up 2 bases, with 19 bases separating them. The CDR3 nucleotides read TGTGCCAGCAGCTTCAACCTATTAGAGACACAGCAAGAGACCCAGTACTTC. Encoded protein: CASSFNLLETQQETQYF.

The chain combines TRBV6-5 with TRBJ2-1; TRBD2 matches 8 bases. Germline V gene data show CDR1 as MNHEY and CDR2 as SVGAGI. The CDR3 is 13 residues long. Unmatched junction bases numbered 8, after V lost 8 bases and J lost 8 bases. For the CDR3, the DNA is TGTGCCAGCGGAAAGCGGGAGCTATATGAGCAGTTCTTC. The encoded protein is CASGKRELYEQFF.

This chain connects TRBV11-2 to TRBJ2-1; D unclear. V was trimmed by 2 bases and J by 9 bases, leaving 14 bases between them. Germline V gene data show CDR1 as SGHAT and CDR2 as FQNNGV. The CDR3 has 14 amino acids. This CDR3 is CASSLLDSLSEQFF. CDR3 nucleotide sequence: TGTGCCAGCAGCTTATTGGATAGCCTATCTGAGCAGTTCTTC.

In nucleotides, the CDR3 is TGCGCCAGCAGCTTGGCCCTGACCGGGGAGCTGTTTTTT. As protein: CASSLALTGELFF. The rearrangement joins TRBV5-1 to TRBJ2-2; D remains unclear. Per the germline V gene, CDR1 is SGHRS and CDR2 is YFSETQ. The CDR3 is made up of 13 amino acids. Trimming removed 0 bases at V and 5 bases at J, with 5 bases between.

V gene TRBV7-2 combines with J gene TRBJ2-3, with 7 bases fitting TRBD1. This CDR3 contains 12 residues. Trimming at V came to 5 bases and at J to 10 bases, leaving 6 bases not matched to a gene. Germline CDR1 SGHTA, CDR2 FQGNSA. CDR3 DNA: TGTGCCAGCAGCCCAGACAGGGTTGCGCAGTATTTT. Its translation is CASSPDRVAQYF.

This sequence joins TRBV18 and TRBJ1-3; D remains unclear. V shed 3 bases and J shed 2 bases, with 8 bases lying between them. CDR3 length equals 14 residues. Per germline, CDR1 KGHSH and CDR2 LQKENI. In DNA form, the CDR3 reads TGTGCCAGCTCACCGGCCGGGACTGGAAACACCATATATTTT. This encodes CASSPAGTGNTIYF.

The V call is TRBV7-3, the J call TRBJ1-1; D is unclear. Germline-derived CDR1 and CDR2 are SGHTA and FQGTGA. Trimming removed 4 bases at V and 0 bases at J, with 9 bases between. The CDR3 covers 14 residues. DNA for the CDR3: TGTGCCAGCAGCTCGTACATGATGAACACTGAAGCTTTCTTT. Protein sequence: CASSSYMMNTEAFF.

The rearrangement uses TRBV5-1 and TRBJ2-2; 12 nucleotides match TRBD1. Germline values: CDR1 SGHRS, CDR2 YFSETQ. The ends lost 4 bases at V and 7 bases at J; junction bases unmatched: 5. CDR3 length equals 15 residues. The CDR3 nucleotides read TGCGCCAGCAGCAAGGGACAGGGGGCCGGCGGGGAGCTGTTTTTT. It translates to CASSKGQGAGGELFF.

This chain uses TRBV4-2 with TRBJ1-1; tentative D call: TRBD1 (5 bases). Germline CDR1 and CDR2: LGHNA and YNFKEQ. The CDR3 has 16 residues. V shed 0 bases and J shed 5 bases, with 16 bases lying between them. CDR3: CASSQERAGMVTEAFF. CDR3 sequence (DNA): TGTGCCAGCAGCCAAGAAAGGGCAGGGATGGTAACTGAAGCTTTCTTT.

This clone was observed a single time. V gene TRBV25-1 combines with J gene TRBJ2-1; the D gene is possibly TRBD2 (5 bases). This CDR3 comprises 12 residues. Trimming took 3 bases from V and 12 from J, leaving 12 bases between them. CDR1 MGHDK and CDR2 SYGVNS come from the germline V gene. CDR3 nucleotide sequence: TGTGCCAGCAGTGATCGGGATCGGGTGCAGTTCTTC. It yields the protein CASSDRDRVQFF. The entire variable domain, with the rest obtained from reference TRBV25-1 and TRBJ2-1, is as follows: EADIYQTPRYLVIGTGKKITLECSQTMGHDKMYWYQQDPGMELHLIHYSYGVNSTEKGDLSSESTVSRIRTEHFPLTLESARPSHTSQYLCASSDRDRVQFFGPGTRLTVL.

The rearrangement uses TRBV27 and TRBJ2-1; 11 bases fit TRBD2. The CDR3 runs to 17 residues. The trim removed 8 bases at V and 5 bases at J, leaving 14 bases unmatched. Germline V lookup: CDR1 MNHEY, CDR2 SMNVEV (reference sequence). The CDR3 sequence is CASGSYGTSGANNEQFF. The CDR3 DNA sequence: TGTGCCAGCGGATCTTATGGGACTAGCGGCGCCAACAATGAGCAGTTCTTC.

CDR3 protein: CASSRTTGGNYGYTF. The DNA for the CDR3 is TGTGCCAGCAGTCGGACCACCGGGGGGAACTATGGCTACACCTTC. This chain uses TRBV28 with TRBJ1-2; possibly TRBD1 for D (5 bases). V was cut by 5 bases and J by 2 bases, with 15 bases left in between. The CDR3 is made up of 15 amino acids. CDR1 MDHEN and CDR2 SYDVKM come from the germline V gene.